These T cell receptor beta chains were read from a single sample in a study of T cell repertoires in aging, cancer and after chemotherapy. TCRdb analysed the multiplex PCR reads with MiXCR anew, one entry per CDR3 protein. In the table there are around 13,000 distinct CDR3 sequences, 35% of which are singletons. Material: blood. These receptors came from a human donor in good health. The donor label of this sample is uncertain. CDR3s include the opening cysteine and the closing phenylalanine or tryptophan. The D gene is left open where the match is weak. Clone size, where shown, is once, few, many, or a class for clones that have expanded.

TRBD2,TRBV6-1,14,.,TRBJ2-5,CVSGGTGAGETQYF,TGTGTCAGCGGGGGGACGGGAGCCGGGGAGACCCAGTACTTC
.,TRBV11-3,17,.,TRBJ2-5,CASSLDQTDAVGETQYF,TGTGCCAGCAGCTTAGATCAGACAGACGCCGTGGGGGAGACCCAGTACTTC
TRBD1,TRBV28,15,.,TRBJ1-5,CASRTQGVSNQPQHF,TGTGCCAGCAGAACGCAGGGGGTGAGCAATCAGCCCCAGCATTTT
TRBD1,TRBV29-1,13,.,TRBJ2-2,CSVSGTGVGELFF,TGCAGCGTTTCCGGGACAGGGGTCGGGGAGCTGTTTTTT
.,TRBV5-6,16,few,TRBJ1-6,CASTFIRDPYNSPLHF,TGTGCCAGCACCTTCATCCGGGACCCCTATAATTCACCCCTCCACTTT
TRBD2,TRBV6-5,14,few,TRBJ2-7,CASSGLAGAYEQYF,TGTGCCAGCAGTGGACTAGCGGGAGCCTACGAGCAGTACTTC
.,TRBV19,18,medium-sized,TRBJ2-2,CASKPLWGAHSNTGELFF,TGTGCCAGTAAGCCCCTCTGGGGGGCCCATTCGAACACCGGGGAGCTGTTTTTT
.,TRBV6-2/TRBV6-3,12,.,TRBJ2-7,CASTLSGNEQYF,TGTGCCAGCACTCTTAGCGGCAACGAGCAGTACTTC
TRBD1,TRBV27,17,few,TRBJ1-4,CASSFLQGARPNEKLFF,TGTGCCAGCAGTTTTTTACAGGGGGCGCGTCCTAATGAAAAACTGTTTTTT
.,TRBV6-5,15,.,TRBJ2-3,CASSYSDGAWATQYF,TGTGCCAGCAGTTACTCGGATGGGGCGTGGGCCACGCAGTATTTT
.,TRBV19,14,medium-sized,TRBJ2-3,CASSITRDTDTQYF,TGTGCCAGTAGTATAACGCGGGACACAGATACGCAGTATTTT
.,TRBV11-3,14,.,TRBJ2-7,CASSRGGGTYEQYF,TGTGCCAGCAGCCGAGGCGGGGGCACCTACGAGCAGTACTTC
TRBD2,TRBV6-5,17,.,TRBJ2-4,CASSPGLAGLAKNIQYF,TGTGCCAGCAGTCCCGGACTAGCGGGACTAGCCAAAAACATTCAGTACTTC
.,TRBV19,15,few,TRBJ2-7,CASSISAGVGYEQYF,TGTGCCAGTAGTATAAGCGCGGGTGTCGGCTACGAGCAGTACTTC
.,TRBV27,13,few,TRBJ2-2,CASSFRSTGELFF,TGTGCCAGCAGTTTTCGCAGCACCGGGGAGCTGTTTTTT
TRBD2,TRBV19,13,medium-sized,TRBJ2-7,CASSSGRRNEQYF,TGTGCCAGTAGTAGCGGGAGGCGAAACGAGCAGTACTTC
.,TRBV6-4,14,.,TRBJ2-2,CASTPIGGTGELFF,TGTGCCAGCACCCCTATAGGGGGAACCGGGGAGCTGTTTTTT
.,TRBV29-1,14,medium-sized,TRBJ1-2,CSVTGQNRGAGYTF,TGCAGCGTGACCGGACAGAACCGCGGGGCTGGCTACACCTTC
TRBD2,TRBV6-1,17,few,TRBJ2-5,CASSRVRLAGGQETQYF,TGTGCCAGCAGTCGGGTTAGACTAGCGGGGGGGCAAGAGACCCAGTACTTC
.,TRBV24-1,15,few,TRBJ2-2,CATGGQQVSGGELFF,TGTGCCACCGGCGGACAGCAGGTTTCGGGGGGGGAGCTGTTTTTT
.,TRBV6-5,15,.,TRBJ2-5,CASSYLGAGRETQYF,TGTGCCAGCAGTTACTTGGGGGCGGGGAGAGAGACCCAGTACTTC
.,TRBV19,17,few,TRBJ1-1,CASSIVGGGRTNTEAFF,TGTGCCAGTAGTATAGTTGGAGGGGGACGGACGAACACTGAAGCTTTCTTT
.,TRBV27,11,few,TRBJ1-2,CASSAPDGYTF,TGTGCCAGCAGTGCCCCCGATGGCTACACCTTC
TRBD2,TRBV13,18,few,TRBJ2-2,CASSLNLLLATNTGELFF,TGTGCCAGCAGCCTTAACCTACTACTAGCGACGAACACCGGGGAGCTGTTTTTT
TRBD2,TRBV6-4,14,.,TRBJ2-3,CASSEGGSADTQYF,TGTGCCAGCAGTGAGGGAGGGAGCGCAGATACGCAGTATTTT
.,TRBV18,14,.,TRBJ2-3,CASSPGAGLSTQYF,TGTGCCAGCTCACCAGGGGCTGGGCTAAGTACGCAGTATTTT
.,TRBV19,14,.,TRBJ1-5,CASSPSTARQPQHF,TGTGCCAGTAGTCCGAGCACTGCCCGTCAGCCCCAGCATTTT
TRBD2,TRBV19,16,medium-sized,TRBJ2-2,CASSKSGLAGTGELFF,TGTGCCAGTAGTAAATCGGGACTAGCGGGAACCGGGGAGCTGTTTTTT
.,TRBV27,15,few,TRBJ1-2,CASSLDTGRIGGYTF,TGTGCCAGCAGTTTAGATACAGGGAGGATTGGTGGCTACACCTTC
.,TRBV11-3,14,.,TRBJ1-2,CASSSTRGNYGYTF,TGTGCCAGCAGCTCAACCAGGGGAAACTATGGCTACACCTTC
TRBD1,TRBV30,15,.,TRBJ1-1,CAWKWDRVINTEAFF,TGTGCCTGGAAATGGGACAGGGTTATAAACACTGAAGCTTTCTTT
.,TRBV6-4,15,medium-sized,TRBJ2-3,CASSIAAESTDTQYF,TGTGCCAGCAGTATTGCGGCGGAGAGCACAGATACGCAGTATTTT
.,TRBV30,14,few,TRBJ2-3,CAWRAFFTTDTQYF,TGTGCCTGGAGGGCATTCTTCACCACAGATACGCAGTATTTT
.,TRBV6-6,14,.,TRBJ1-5,CASSFVKGDRVWYF,TGTGCCAGCAGTTTCGTCAAAGGGGATAGGGTTTGGTATTTT
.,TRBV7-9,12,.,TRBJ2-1,CASSSQGNEQFF,TGTGCCAGCAGCTCCCAGGGGAATGAGCAGTTCTTC
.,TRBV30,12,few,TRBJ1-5,CAWRTSNQPQHF,TGTGCCTGGAGAACTAGCAATCAGCCCCAGCATTTT
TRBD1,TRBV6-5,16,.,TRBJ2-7,CASGKNPTGAFYEQYF,TGTGCCAGCGGCAAAAATCCGACAGGGGCGTTCTACGAGCAGTACTTC
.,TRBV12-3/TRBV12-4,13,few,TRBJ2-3,CASSFGSTDTQYF,TGTGCCAGCAGTTTTGGCAGCACAGATACGCAGTATTTT
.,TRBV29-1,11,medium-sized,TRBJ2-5,CSVEVGETQYF,TGCAGCGTTGAAGTAGGGGAGACCCAGTACTTC
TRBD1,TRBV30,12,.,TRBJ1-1,CAFGTVGAEAFF,TGTGCCTTCGGGACAGTTGGCGCTGAAGCTTTCTTT
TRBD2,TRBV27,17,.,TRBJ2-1,CASSLMLRTSSYNEQFF,TGTGCCAGCAGTTTAATGCTTAGGACTAGCTCCTACAATGAGCAGTTCTTC
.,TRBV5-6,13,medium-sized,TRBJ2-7,CASSLGGRGEQYF,TGTGCCAGCAGCTTGGGGGGCCGGGGGGAGCAGTACTTC
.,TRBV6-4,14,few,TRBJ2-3,CASSEGGDTDTQYF,TGTGCCAGCAGTGAAGGGGGGGACACAGATACGCAGTATTTT
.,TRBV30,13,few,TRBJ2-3,CAWSVWGTDTQYF,TGTGCCTGGAGTGTGTGGGGCACAGATACGCAGTATTTT
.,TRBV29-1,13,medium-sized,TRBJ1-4,CSVPLHGGEKLFF,TGCAGCGTTCCCCTCCATGGGGGTGAAAAACTGTTTTTT